This T cell receptor beta chain was captured by sequencing in a study of blood T cell repertoires in COVID-19. In the study overall: Acute-phase and convalescent COVID-19 samples originated in the United States, Italy and Spain.

The CDR3 sequence is 15 residues long. Trimming stripped 2 bases from V and 2 bases from J, with 10 bases between. Germline V gives CDR1 MNHNS, CDR2 SASEGT. In the original workflow: Estimated nucleated cell counts came from reference gene primer amplification. The data were produced by immunoSEQ multiplex PCR, yet TCRdb's version contains in-frame clones alone and is incomplete. Clonal size and the V and J genes are those of that table, whereas D and trimming came from the DNA. The data hold fewer than 200,000 clones, with roughly 84% observed a single time. Grouping used clinical history reported by participants in a survey and questionnaire.

This receptor was obtained from a woman aged 25 to 39 who had been exposed to COVID-19. Sequencing was done on a sample of PBMCs or T cells enriched from blood (not recorded which). The chain links TRBV6-1 to TRBJ1-5; TRBD1 is a possible D gene (5 bases). The CDR3 sequence: CASSESWGGNQPQHF. The CDR3 DNA is TGTGCCAGCAGTGAATCATGGGGCGGCAATCAGCCCCAGCATTTT.